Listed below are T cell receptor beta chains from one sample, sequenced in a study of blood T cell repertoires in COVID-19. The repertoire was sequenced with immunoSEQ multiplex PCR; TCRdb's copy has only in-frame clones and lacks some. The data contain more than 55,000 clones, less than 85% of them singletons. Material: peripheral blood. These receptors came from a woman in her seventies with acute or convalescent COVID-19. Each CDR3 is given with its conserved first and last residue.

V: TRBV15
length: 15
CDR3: CATSRDQLRGSEAFF

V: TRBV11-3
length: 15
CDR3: CASSLAGPRGNIQYF

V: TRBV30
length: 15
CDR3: CAWSHRGRGTGELFF

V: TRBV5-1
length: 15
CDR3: CASRLAGGFVNEQFF

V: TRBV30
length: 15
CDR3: CAWSIGTGDFYGYTF

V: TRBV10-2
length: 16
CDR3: CASSGRRQGGPTEAFF

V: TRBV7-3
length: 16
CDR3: CASSAVSGGDYNEQFF

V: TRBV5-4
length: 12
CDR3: CASSLGGGPQHF

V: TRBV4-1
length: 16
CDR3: CASSQGRDRARGEQFF

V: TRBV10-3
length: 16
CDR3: CAISESMGSWNQPQHF

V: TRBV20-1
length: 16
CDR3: CSASKSGGAMDNEQFF

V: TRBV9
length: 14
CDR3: CASSVYRANTEAFF

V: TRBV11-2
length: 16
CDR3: CASSYRQGRIPETQYF

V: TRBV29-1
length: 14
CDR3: CSVAISGGANEQFF

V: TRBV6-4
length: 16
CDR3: CASSDRSGGGRGGYTF

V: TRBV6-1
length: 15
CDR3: CASSEIYSGANVLTF

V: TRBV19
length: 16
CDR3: CASSIVQGTDSYGYTF

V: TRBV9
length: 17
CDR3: CASSVMGLAGGPDTQYF

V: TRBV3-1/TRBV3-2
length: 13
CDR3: CASSQIAQETQYF

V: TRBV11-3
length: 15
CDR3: CASSHMTGGEETQYF

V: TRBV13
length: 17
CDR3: CASSLYGGGLGNSPLHF

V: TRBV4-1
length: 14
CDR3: CASSLQRGNTEAFF

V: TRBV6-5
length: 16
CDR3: CASSYSGSGGDNEQFF

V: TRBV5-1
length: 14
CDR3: CASSVTGRGETQYF

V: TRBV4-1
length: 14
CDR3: CASSLDRTNYGYTF

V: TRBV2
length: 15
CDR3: CASSLPPGSNSPLHF

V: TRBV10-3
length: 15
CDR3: CAISGSGQSNSPLHF

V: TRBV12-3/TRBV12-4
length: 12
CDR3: CASTRGISAQHF

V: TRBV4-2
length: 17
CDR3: CASSQDGRDTVNTEAFF

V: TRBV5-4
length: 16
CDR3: CASSLSREGPETEAFF

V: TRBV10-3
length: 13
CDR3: CAISRQTYNEQFF

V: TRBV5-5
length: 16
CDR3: CASSLERGGGADTQYF

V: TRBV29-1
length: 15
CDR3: CSVEAKPRDIYGYTF

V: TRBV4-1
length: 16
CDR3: CASSLSQGGANYGYTF

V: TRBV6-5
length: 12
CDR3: CASSQQGREQYF

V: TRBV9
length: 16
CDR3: CASSATLFPASTEAFF

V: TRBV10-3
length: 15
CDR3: CAISGRDSAYYEQYF

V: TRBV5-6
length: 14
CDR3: CASSTGTSQKTQYF

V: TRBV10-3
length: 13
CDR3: CAIKQDRGQPQHF

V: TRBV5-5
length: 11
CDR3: CASSLRSEAFF

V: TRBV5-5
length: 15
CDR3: CASSVQGARNTEAFF

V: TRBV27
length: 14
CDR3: CASSLSRGREKLFF

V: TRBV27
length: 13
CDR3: CASSFRQGEGYTF

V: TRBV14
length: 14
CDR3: CASSQGDRVTEAFF

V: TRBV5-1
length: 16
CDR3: CASSWGTSGAKNIQYF

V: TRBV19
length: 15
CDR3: CASRSTGQSNYGYTF